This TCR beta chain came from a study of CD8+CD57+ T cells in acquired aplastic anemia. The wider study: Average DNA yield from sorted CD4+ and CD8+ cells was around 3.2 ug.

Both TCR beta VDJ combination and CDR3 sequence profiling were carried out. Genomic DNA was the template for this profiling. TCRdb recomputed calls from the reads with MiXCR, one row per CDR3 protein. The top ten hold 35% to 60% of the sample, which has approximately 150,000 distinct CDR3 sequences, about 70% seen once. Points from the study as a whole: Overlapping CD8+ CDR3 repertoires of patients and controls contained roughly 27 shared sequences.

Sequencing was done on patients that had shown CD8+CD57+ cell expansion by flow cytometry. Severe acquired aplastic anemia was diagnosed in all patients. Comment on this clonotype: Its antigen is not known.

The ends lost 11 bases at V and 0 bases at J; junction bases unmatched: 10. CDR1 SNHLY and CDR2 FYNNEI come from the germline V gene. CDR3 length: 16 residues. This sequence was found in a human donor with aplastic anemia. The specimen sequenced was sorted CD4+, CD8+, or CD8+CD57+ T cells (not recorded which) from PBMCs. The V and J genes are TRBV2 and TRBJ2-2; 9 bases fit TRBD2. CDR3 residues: CAGQRGAPANTGELFF. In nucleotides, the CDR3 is TGTGCCGGTCAGCGGGGGGCTCCCGCGAACACCGGGGAGCTGTTTTTT.